What follows are 25 T cell receptor beta chains derived from one specimen sequenced in a study of blood T cells in healthy people across ages. Primers used in a second PCR of roughly 6 to 11 cycles were a sample-barcoded 5' primer and a J-beta primer mix. TCRdb redid the calling of the 5' RACE reads with MiXCR, one entry per CDR3 protein. The sample yields 1.5 million to 2 million distinct CDR3 sequences, roughly 49% seen once. Input material: blood. The origin of the receptors is a woman between 35 and 50 years old in good health.

The chain links TRBV6-5 to TRBJ2-7; D not certain. V lost 2 bases and J 2 bases, leaving 16 bases between the germline ends. The CDR3 consists of 16 residues. Germline assignment: CDR1 MNHEY and CDR2 SVGAGI. Here the CDR3 reads CASSYRRMSGTYEQYF. In DNA form, the CDR3 reads TGTGCCAGCAGTTACCGTAGAATGAGTGGAACCTACGAGCAGTACTTC.

The chain has TRBV20-1 and TRBJ2-3; 9 bases line up with TRBD1. Germline V gene lookup returns CDR1 DFQATT and CDR2 SNEGSKA (reference sequence). The ends lost 3 bases at V and 2 bases at J; junction bases unmatched: 6. This CDR3 contains 15 residues. The DNA for the CDR3 is TGCAGTGCTAGCCCACAGGGGGCTCTCACAGATACGCAGTATTTT. It specifies CSASPQGALTDTQYF.

The V gene is TRBV24-1, the J gene TRBJ2-1; D could derive from TRBD1 or TRBD2 (5 bases each). V shed 3 bases and J shed 10 bases, with 18 bases lying between them. Per germline, CDR1 KGHDR and CDR2 SFDVKD. The CDR3 covers 15 residues. This chain's CDR3 is CATSDPDKGRGEQFF. Written as DNA, the CDR3 is TGTGCCACCAGTGATCCGGACAAGGGCCGGGGAGAGCAGTTCTTC.

This clonotype was found many times. The rearrangement uses TRBV14 and TRBJ2-6; no clear D. The CDR3 consists of 15 residues. V was clipped by 2 bases and J by 0 bases, with 5 bases between them. CDR1 is SGHDN, CDR2 FVKESK, per germline. The CDR3 loop reads CASSQQSSGANVLTF. The CDR3 DNA follows: TGTGCCAGCAGCCAACAGAGCTCTGGGGCCAACGTCCTGACTTTC.

This chain connects TRBV15 to TRBJ2-2; D unresolved. The CDR3 is made up of 14 amino acids. Trimming cost V 1 base and J 4 bases, with 7 bases left between them. Germline V CDR1 and CDR2: LNHNV, YYDKDF (reference sequence). CDR3 loop: CATSRGDGTGELFF. Written as DNA, the CDR3 is TGTGCCACCAGCAGAGGCGATGGCACCGGGGAGCTGTTTTTT.

As concerns this clonotype: A read error may account for a junction end that differs from germline. This chain connects TRBV4-3 to TRBJ2-6; TRBD2 is a possible D gene (7 bases). Germline assignment: CDR1 LGHNA and CDR2 YSLEER. The CDR3 contains 20 residues. The CDR3, as DNA: TGCACCAGCAGCCAAGATAGGGTGGCGGGGGCCCCGTCTGGGGCCAACGTCCTGACTTTC. As protein: CTSSQDRVAGAPSGANVLTF.

The chain joins TRBV7-2 to TRBJ2-5; 9 bases align to TRBD2. Trimming removed 1 base from V and 4 bases from J; junction bases left unmatched: 7. The CDR3 totals 16 residues. Germline CDR1 SGHTA, CDR2 FQGNSA. This chain's CDR3 is CASSLGWRGGRETQYF. DNA of the CDR3: TGTGCCAGCAGCTTAGGATGGCGGGGGGGCAGAGAGACCCAGTACTTC.

The rearrangement uses TRBV5-6 and TRBJ2-1, with 7 bases fitting TRBD1. The V gene end was trimmed by 4 bases and the J gene end by 6 bases; junction bases not matched to a gene: 4. Germline V gives CDR1 SGHDT, CDR2 YYEEEE. The CDR3 covers 13 residues. CDR3 sequence: CASSVQGFNEQFF. In DNA, the CDR3 is TGTGCCAGCAGCGTACAGGGGTTCAATGAGCAGTTCTTC.

This chain connects TRBV28 to TRBJ2-5; TRBD2 matches 7 bases. From germline, CDR1 is MDHEN and CDR2 SYDVKM. V lost 7 bases, J lost 3 bases, and 8 bases stayed unmatched. This CDR3 is 14 amino acids long. CDR3 sequence (DNA): TGTGCCAGCATGAGGACCCGGGGGGAAGAGACCCAGTACTTC. This encodes CASMRTRGEETQYF.

The V and J genes are TRBV2 and TRBJ2-5; 7 nucleotides match TRBD2. V was clipped by 3 bases and J by 5 bases; unmatched bases: 6. This CDR3 spans 14 amino acids. Germline values: CDR1 SNHLY, CDR2 FYNNEI. CDR3 loop: CASSDSGKGETQYF. CDR3 DNA sequence: TGTGCCAGCAGTGACAGCGGGAAGGGGGAGACCCAGTACTTC.

This clonotype has just a few counts. V gene TRBV4-3 combines with J gene TRBJ2-7; no firm D call. Per the germline V gene, CDR1 is LGHNA and CDR2 is YSLEER. The CDR3 is 14 residues long. V lost 1 base to trimming and J lost 3 bases, with 10 bases between them. The CDR3 coding sequence is TGCGCCAGCAGCCAAGTTGCACAGAACTACGAGCAGTACTTC. Residues: CASSQVAQNYEQYF.

The V and J genes are TRBV7-2 and TRBJ2-3, with no clear D. This CDR3 spans 14 amino acids. Trimming removed 2 bases at V and 4 bases at J, with 10 bases between. Germline assignment: CDR1 SGHTA and CDR2 FQGNSA. The CDR3 region is CASSLLGIPDTQYF. CDR3 DNA: TGTGCCAGCAGCTTACTTGGTATCCCAGATACGCAGTATTTT.

V gene TRBV9 combines with J gene TRBJ1-5; D gene unclear. The CDR3 covers 15 residues. CDR1 and CDR2 (germline): SGDLS, YYNGEE. The V end was cut by 3 bases, the J end by 0 bases, with 10 bases between. The DNA of the CDR3 is TGTGCCAGCAGCGAAGACGCACATAGCAATCAGCCCCAGCATTTT. As protein: CASSEDAHSNQPQHF.

The V gene is TRBV5-4, the J gene TRBJ2-3, with D possibly matching TRBD2 (6 bases). The germline CDR1 and CDR2 sequences are SGHNT and YYREEE (reference sequence). V was clipped by 0 bases and J by 14 bases, with 16 bases between them. The CDR3 spans 13 residues. Here the CDR3 DNA reads TGTGCCAGCAGCTTGGACCCCGGGACTCTCTCGTATTTT. Its translation is CASSLDPGTLSYF.

This chain links TRBV28 with TRBJ1-2; D gene uncertain. Germline CDR1 MDHEN, CDR2 SYDVKM. The CDR3 extends over 15 amino acids. V lost 1 base, J lost 4 bases, and 13 bases lay in between. CDR3 DNA sequence: TGTGCCAGCAGTTTATCTGGCGAAACTCTCTATGGCTACACCTTC. Its translation: CASSLSGETLYGYTF.

This clonotype has a single count. The rearrangement links TRBV2 to TRBJ2-7; D is unresolved. The CDR3 length is 10 residues. Trimming stripped 6 bases from V and 5 bases from J, with 5 bases between. Germline values: CDR1 SNHLY, CDR2 FYNNEI. The CDR3 DNA sequence: TGTGCCAGCAGGATGAACGAGCAGTACTTC. This translates into CASRMNEQYF.

This clonotype was seen only a few times. The rearrangement uses TRBV27 and TRBJ2-1, with a possible D match to TRBD2 (5 bases). Germline CDR1 MNHEY, CDR2 SMNVEV (reference sequence). The germline V and J ends were trimmed by 10 bases and 9 bases, with 19 bases remaining between them. This CDR3 comprises 13 residues. The CDR3 bases are TGTGCCACCTGGGCCCTTCTTGGGAGTGAGCAGTTCTTC. It translates to CATWALLGSEQFF.

The rearrangement uses TRBV6-5 and TRBJ2-1; TRBD2 matches 10 bases. Germline trimming cut 4 bases from V and 4 bases from J; bases unmatched to any gene: 7. Germline CDR1 is MNHEY and CDR2 is SVGAGI. The CDR3 is 16 residues long. The chain's CDR3 is CASSFTSGARYNEQFF. CDR3 DNA sequence: TGTGCCAGCAGTTTCACTAGCGGGGCTCGTTACAATGAGCAGTTCTTC.

The chain combines TRBV7-8 with TRBJ2-1; TRBD2 aligns across 7 bases. In germline, CDR1 is SGHVS, CDR2 FQNEAQ. The length of the CDR3 is 14 residues. The V segment lost 7 bases and the J segment 8 bases; nucleotides outside the gene matches: 11. CDR3 loop: CASIFSLGGYEQFF. DNA of the CDR3: TGTGCCAGCATCTTTTCCCTGGGAGGGTATGAGCAGTTCTTC.

This clonotype was counted many times. J is TRBJ2-5 and V is TRBV27; the match to TRBD2 covers 10 bases. Trimming at V came to 6 bases and at J to 2 bases, leaving 6 bases not matched to a gene. The germline gives CDR1 MNHEY, CDR2 SMNVEV (reference sequence). This CDR3 has 15 residues. The CDR3: CASSPSGGVQETQYF. The CDR3 DNA follows: TGTGCCAGCAGCCCTAGCGGGGGTGTACAAGAGACCCAGTACTTC.

This chain links TRBV20-1 with TRBJ1-2; D ambiguous. Trimming took 6 bases from V and 2 from J, leaving 13 bases between them. Germline assignment: CDR1 DFQATT and CDR2 SNEGSKA (reference sequence). The CDR3 is made up of 13 amino acids. The CDR3 nucleotides are TGCAGTGCCCCTTCCCGCGCGAACTATGGCTACACCTTC. Its translation: CSAPSRANYGYTF.

This clonotype was found a few times. The genes are TRBV14 and TRBJ2-6, with D tentatively TRBD2 (7 bases). Trimming cost V 2 bases and J 0 bases, with 17 bases left between them. This CDR3 comprises 19 residues. Germline V gene data show CDR1 as SGHDN and CDR2 as FVKESK. CDR3 protein: CASSQYSTGGPSGANVLTF. CDR3 nucleotide sequence: TGTGCCAGCAGCCAATATTCGACGGGGGGCCCCTCTGGGGCCAACGTCCTGACTTTC.

The chain has TRBV5-6 and TRBJ1-2; tentatively, D is TRBD1 (5 bases). This CDR3 has 14 residues. From germline, CDR1 is SGHDT and CDR2 YYEEEE. V was pared by 6 bases and J by 0 bases, with 12 bases between. The CDR3 reads CASTYMTANYGYTF. The CDR3 nucleotides read TGTGCCAGCACCTATATGACAGCTAACTATGGCTACACCTTC.

The chain combines TRBV7-2 with TRBJ1-2; 7 bases align to TRBD1. The CDR3 contains 15 residues. Trimming took 5 bases from V and 7 from J; bases not matched to a gene: 13. CDR1 is SGHTA and CDR2 is FQGNSA in the germline V gene. The CDR3 DNA is TGTGCCAGCAGCCCTCTCGAACAGGGGACTGGTGGCTACACCTTC. Protein: CASSPLEQGTGGYTF.

A word on this clonotype: This sequence may be a read error, since a much larger clone differs from it by one base. V is TRBV9 and J is TRBJ2-3; the D is unclear. Germline CDR1 SGDLS, CDR2 YYNGEE. This CDR3 region has 11 residues. V was clipped by 3 bases and J by 6 bases, with 5 bases between them. The CDR3 is CASSAHDTQYF. The CDR3 DNA is TGTGCCAGCAGCGCCCATGATACGCAGTATTTT.